This T cell receptor (beta chain) was identified during a study of T cell responses to AZD1222 COVID-19 vaccine. Here immunoSEQ multiplex PCR was the method, and the copy in TCRdb shows in-frame clones only, minus some. The table shows 110,000 to 150,000 clones, with more than 85% occurring only once. Germline V gene lookup returns CDR1 SGHVS and CDR2 FQNEAQ. This CDR3 region has 17 residues. V lost 3 bases to trimming and J lost 4 bases, with 19 bases between them. The sequence was collected from an adult in good health. This chain uses TRBV7-8 with TRBJ1-5; D is possibly TRBD1 (5 bases). Sequencing was performed on peripheral blood, taken on day 0 of AZD1222 vaccination. CDR3 sequence: CASSFSRVPSYNQPQHF. The CDR3 DNA reads as TGTGCCAGCAGCTTTAGCAGGGTCCCCTCTTATAATCAGCCCCAGCATTTT.